This TCR beta chain was sequenced for a study of T cells in Graves' hyperthyroidism and ophthalmopathy. Amplification targeted TCR beta CDR3 regions from RNA transcripts. RT-PCR in the first round (using the HTBI primer set) targeted the TCR CDR3. TCRdb recomputed calls from the multiplex PCR reads with MiXCR, one row per CDR3 protein. The sample has about 550,000 distinct CDR3 sequences; under 25% are singletons. Germline trimming cut 3 bases from V and 4 bases from J; bases unmatched to any gene: 4. CDR1 DFQATT and CDR2 SNEGSKA come from the germline V gene (reference sequence). The CDR3 runs 13 residues. On this clonotype itself: With a much larger clone just one base away, this may be a read error.

The sequence was collected from a man aged 18-30 years with Graves' hyperthyroidism. The V gene is TRBV20-1, the J gene TRBJ1-2; 8 bases align to TRBD1. The sequencing input was blood. CDR3 protein: CSASEDRVYGYTF. Written as DNA, the CDR3 is TGCAGTGCTAGCGAGGACAGGGTCTATGGCTACACCTTC.